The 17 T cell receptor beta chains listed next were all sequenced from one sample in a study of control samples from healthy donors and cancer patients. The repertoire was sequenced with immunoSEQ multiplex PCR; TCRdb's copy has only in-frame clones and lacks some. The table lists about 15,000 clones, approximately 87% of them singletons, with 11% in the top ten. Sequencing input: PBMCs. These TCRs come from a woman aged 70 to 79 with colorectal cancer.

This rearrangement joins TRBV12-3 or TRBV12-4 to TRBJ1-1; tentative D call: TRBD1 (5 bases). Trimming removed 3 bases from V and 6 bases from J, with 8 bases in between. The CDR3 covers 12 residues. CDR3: CASSFLRAEAFF. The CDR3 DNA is TGTGCCAGCAGTTTTCTCAGGGCTGAAGCTTTCTTT.

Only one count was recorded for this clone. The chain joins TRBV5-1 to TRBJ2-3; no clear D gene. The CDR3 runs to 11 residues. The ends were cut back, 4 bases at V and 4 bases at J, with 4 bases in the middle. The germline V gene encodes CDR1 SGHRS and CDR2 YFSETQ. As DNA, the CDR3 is TGCGCCAGCAGCCATTCAGATACGCAGTATTTT. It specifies CASSHSDTQYF.

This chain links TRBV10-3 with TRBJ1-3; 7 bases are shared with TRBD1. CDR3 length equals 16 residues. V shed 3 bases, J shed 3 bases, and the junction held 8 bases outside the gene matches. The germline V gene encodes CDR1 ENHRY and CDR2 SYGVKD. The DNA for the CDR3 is TGTGCCATCAGTGAACCGAGACAGGGACGTGGAAACACCATATATTTT. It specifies CAISEPRQGRGNTIYF.

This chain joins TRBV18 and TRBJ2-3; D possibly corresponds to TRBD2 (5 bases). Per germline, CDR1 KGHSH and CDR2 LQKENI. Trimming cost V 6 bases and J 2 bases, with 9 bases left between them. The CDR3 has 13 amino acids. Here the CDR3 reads CASSLDYTDTQYF. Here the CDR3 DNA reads TGTGCCAGCTCCCTCGACTACACAGATACGCAGTATTTT.

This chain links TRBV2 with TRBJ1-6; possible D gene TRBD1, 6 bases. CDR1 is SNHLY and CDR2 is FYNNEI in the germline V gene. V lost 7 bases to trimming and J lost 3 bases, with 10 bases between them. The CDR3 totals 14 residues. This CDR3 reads CASTGGLYNSPLHF. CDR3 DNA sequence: TGTGCCAGCACGGGGGGCCTCTATAATTCACCCCTCCACTTT. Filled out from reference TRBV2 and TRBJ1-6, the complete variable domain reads EPEVTQTPSHQVTQMGQEVILRCVPISNHLYFYWYRQILGQKVEFLVSFYNNEISEKSEIFDDQFSVERPDGSNFTLKIRSTKLEDSAMYFCASTGGLYNSPLHFGNGTRLTVT.

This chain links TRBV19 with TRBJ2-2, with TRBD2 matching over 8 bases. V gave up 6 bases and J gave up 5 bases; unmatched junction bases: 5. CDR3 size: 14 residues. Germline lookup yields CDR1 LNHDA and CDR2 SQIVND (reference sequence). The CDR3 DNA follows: TGTGCCAGTAGGGAGGGACTAGAGACCGGGGAGCTGTTTTTT. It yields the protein CASREGLETGELFF.

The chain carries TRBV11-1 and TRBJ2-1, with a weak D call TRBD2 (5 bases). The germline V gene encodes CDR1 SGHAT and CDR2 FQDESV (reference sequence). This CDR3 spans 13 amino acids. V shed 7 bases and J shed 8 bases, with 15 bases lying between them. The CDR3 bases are TGTGCCAGCACCCTAGCCGGTGGGGATGAGCAGTTCTTC. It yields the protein CASTLAGGDEQFF.

CDR3 bases: TGTGCCAGCACCGCCGGGACCGATGGGACCCAGTACTTC. Translated: CASTAGTDGTQYF. The chain has TRBV2 and TRBJ2-5; D might be TRBD1 or TRBD2, each matching 5 bases. The germline V gene encodes CDR1 SNHLY and CDR2 FYNNEI. V lost 7 bases and J 7 bases, leaving 16 bases between the germline ends. This CDR3 region has 13 residues.

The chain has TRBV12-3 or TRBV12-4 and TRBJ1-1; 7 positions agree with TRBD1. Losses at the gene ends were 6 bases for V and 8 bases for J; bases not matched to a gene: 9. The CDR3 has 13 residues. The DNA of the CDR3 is TGTGCCAGCAGCCACAGGGGACGGTGGGAAGCTTTCTTT. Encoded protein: CASSHRGRWEAFF.

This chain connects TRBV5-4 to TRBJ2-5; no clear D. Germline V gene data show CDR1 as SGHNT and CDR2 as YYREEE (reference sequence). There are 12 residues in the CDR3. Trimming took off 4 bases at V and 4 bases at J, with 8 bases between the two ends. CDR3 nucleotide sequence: TGTGCCAGCAGCCAGAACGCAGAGACCCAGTACTTC. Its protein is CASSQNAETQYF.

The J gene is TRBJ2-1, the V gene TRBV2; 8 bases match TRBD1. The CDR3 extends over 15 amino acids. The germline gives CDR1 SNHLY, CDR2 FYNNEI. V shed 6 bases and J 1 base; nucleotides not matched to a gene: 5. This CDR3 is CASSPGQGSYNEQFF. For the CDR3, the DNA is TGTGCCAGCAGCCCCGGACAGGGTTCCTACAATGAGCAGTTCTTC.

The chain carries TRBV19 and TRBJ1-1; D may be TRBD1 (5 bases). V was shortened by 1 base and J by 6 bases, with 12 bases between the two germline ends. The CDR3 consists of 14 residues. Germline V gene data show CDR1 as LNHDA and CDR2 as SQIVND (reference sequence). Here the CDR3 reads CASSIGQGIAEAFF. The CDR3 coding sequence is TGTGCCAGTAGTATAGGGCAGGGAATAGCTGAAGCTTTCTTT.

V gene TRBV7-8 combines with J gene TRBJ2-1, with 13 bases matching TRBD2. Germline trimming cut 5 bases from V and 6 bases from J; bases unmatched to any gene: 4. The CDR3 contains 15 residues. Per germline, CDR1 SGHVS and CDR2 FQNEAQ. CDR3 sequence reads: CASSHTSGGANEQFF. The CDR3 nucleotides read TGTGCCAGCAGCCATACTAGCGGGGGGGCCAATGAGCAGTTCTTC.

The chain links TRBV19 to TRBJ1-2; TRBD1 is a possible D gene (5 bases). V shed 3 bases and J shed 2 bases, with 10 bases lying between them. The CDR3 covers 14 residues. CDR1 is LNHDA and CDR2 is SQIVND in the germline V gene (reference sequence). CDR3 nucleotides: TGTGCCAGTAGTATGGGAGGGGCGAACTATGGCTACACCTTC. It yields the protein CASSMGGANYGYTF. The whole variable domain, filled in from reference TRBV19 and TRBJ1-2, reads DGGITQSPKYLFRKEGQNVTLSCEQNLNHDAMYWYRQDPGQGLRLIYYSQIVNDFQKGDIAEGYSVSREKKESFPLTVTSAQKNPTAFYLCASSMGGANYGYTFGSGTRLTVV.

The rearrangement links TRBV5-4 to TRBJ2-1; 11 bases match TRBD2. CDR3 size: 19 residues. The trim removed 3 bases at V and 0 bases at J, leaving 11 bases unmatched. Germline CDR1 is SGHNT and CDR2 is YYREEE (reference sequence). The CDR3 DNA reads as TGTGCCAGCAGCTCTGGGACTAGCGGAGGTGTCGGCTCCTACAATGAGCAGTTCTTC. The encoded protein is CASSSGTSGGVGSYNEQFF.

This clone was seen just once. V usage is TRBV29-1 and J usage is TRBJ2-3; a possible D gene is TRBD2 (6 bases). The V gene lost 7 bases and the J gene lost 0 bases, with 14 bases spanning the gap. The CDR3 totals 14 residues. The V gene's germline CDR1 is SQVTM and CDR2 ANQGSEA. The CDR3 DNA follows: TGCAGCGCCCCGGGACTGATTAGCACAGATACGCAGTATTTT. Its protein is CSAPGLISTDTQYF.

The CDR3 is CASSFSTEAFF. In nucleotides, the CDR3 is TGTGCCAGCAGTTTTAGCACTGAAGCTTTCTTT. J is TRBJ1-1 and V is TRBV12-3 or TRBV12-4; the D is unclear. The CDR3 loop spans 11 amino acids. V shed 3 bases and J shed 4 bases, with 3 bases lying between them.